Described below is a single TCR beta chain sequence and its context. The antigen remains unidentified. This was the immunoSEQ v3.0 assay at survey level. Assay: immunoSEQ multiplex PCR; the TCRdb copy retains only in-frame clones and omits some. The sample has around 20,000 clones, roughly 86% seen once; the top ten hold 3.3%. V lost 4 bases to trimming and J lost 4 bases; unmatched junction nucleotides: 5. CDR1 is MNHNY, CDR2 SVGAGI, per germline (reference sequence). CDR3 length equals 15 residues. The record originates from a study of long-term antiretroviral therapy in people with HIV. Study-level points and caveats: Repertoires with HIV possessed tighter CDR3 length spans than those of controls.

Here the sequenced sample was unsorted PBMCs, taken approximately 2.5 years after starting antiretroviral therapy. The genes are TRBV6-6 and TRBJ2-1, with TRBD2 matching over 9 bases. The clonotype was recovered from a woman aged 45-59 years with HIV. CDR3 in DNA: TGTGCCAGCAGTTCCGGGACTAGCAGTTACAATGAGCAGTTCTTC. It yields the protein CASSSGTSSYNEQFF.